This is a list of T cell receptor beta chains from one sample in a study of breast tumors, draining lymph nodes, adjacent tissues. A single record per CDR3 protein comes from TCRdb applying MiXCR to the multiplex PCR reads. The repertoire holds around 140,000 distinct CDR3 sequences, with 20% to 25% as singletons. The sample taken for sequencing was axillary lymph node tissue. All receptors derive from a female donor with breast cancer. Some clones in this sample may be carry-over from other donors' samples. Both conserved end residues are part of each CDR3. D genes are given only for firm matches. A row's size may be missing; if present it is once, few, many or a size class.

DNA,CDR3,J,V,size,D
TGTGCCAGCGGGGCGAGGGGGAAGAACACCGGGGAGCTGTTTTTT,CASGARGKNTGELFF,TRBJ2-2,TRBV6-7,NA,NA
TGTGCCTGGGGGACAGCCTCTGGGGCCAACGTCCTGACTTTC,CAWGTASGANVLTF,TRBJ2-6,TRBV30,many,TRBD1
TGTGCCAGCAGTGGGAGGACAGGCAGGCATGAGACCCAGTACTTC,CASSGRTGRHETQYF,TRBJ2-5,TRBV6-1,many,TRBD1
TGTGCCAGCAGTCCCAGGGGGGGAGCGAATTCACCCCTCCACTTT,CASSPRGGANSPLHF,TRBJ1-6,TRBV6-2/TRBV6-3,many,TRBD1
TGTGCCAGCAGTCTGTCTAGTAGTACTCGCGAGCAGTACTTC,CASSLSSSTREQYF,TRBJ2-7,TRBV12-3/TRBV12-4,NA,NA
TGTGCCAGCAGCCCCAACAGAGCCTACGAGCAGTACTTC,CASSPNRAYEQYF,TRBJ2-7,TRBV3-2,many,NA
TGCGCCAGCAGCCAAAGATTCACAGATACGCAGTATTTT,CASSQRFTDTQYF,TRBJ2-3,TRBV4-1,many,NA
TGTGCCAGCAGCCAAGTAGGGACACCCAAAAACATTCAGTACTTC,CASSQVGTPKNIQYF,TRBJ2-4,TRBV14,NA,NA
TGCGCCAGCAGCGCTCGACTAGCGGGAGGGCCCGATGAGCAGTTCTTC,CASSARLAGGPDEQFF,TRBJ2-1,TRBV5-1,many,TRBD2
TGTGCCAGCAGGGATAAAGAGACCCAGTACTTC,CASRDKETQYF,TRBJ2-5,TRBV28,few,NA
TGCAGTGCGACGGGACTCCTCTACAATGAGCAGTTCTTC,CSATGLLYNEQFF,TRBJ2-1,TRBV20-1,many,NA
TGTGCCAGCAGTGAAGACGACATGCGGTCGGAGACCCAGTACTTC,CASSEDDMRSETQYF,TRBJ2-5,TRBV2,many,NA
TGTGCCAGCAGCCAAACAGGGAATAGCAATCAGCCCCAGCATTTT,CASSQTGNSNQPQHF,TRBJ1-5,TRBV6-6,many,NA
TGTGCCAGCAGTGAAGTTCTAGCGGGAGGGGGTGAGACCCAGTACTTC,CASSEVLAGGGETQYF,TRBJ2-5,TRBV6-1,many,TRBD2
TGTGCCAGCAGTAAATCGACAGGGTTTACCTACAATGAGCAGTTCTTC,CASSKSTGFTYNEQFF,TRBJ2-1,TRBV12-3/TRBV12-4,many,TRBD1
TGTGCCAGTAGTATGGACCGTCCCCTCCGGACTAACTATGGCTACACCTTC,CASSMDRPLRTNYGYTF,TRBJ1-2,TRBV19,many,NA
TGTGCCAGCAGCTACCGGGACACATCCGTCTCTGGAAACGCCATATATTTT,CASSYRDTSVSGNAIYF,TRBJ1-3,TRBV7-2,many,NA
TGTGCCAGCAGTTTATTGGGACTAGCCACAGATACGCAGTATTTT,CASSLLGLATDTQYF,TRBJ2-3,TRBV7-3,many,TRBD2
TGTGCCACCGAACGGGGCAACGACGAAAAACTGTTTTTT,CATERGNDEKLFF,TRBJ1-4,TRBV6-6,many,NA
TGTGCCAGCTCACCAACAGGGGAGGCCGGGGAGCTGTTTTTT,CASSPTGEAGELFF,TRBJ2-2,TRBV18,few,NA
TGTGCCAGCAGCTTTGGGGGCGGGACAGATACGCAGTATTTT,CASSFGGGTDTQYF,TRBJ2-3,TRBV7-2,many,NA
TGTGCCAGCAGCCAAGGTGGGGGGAGAGGCTACGAGCAGTACTTC,CASSQGGGRGYEQYF,TRBJ2-7,TRBV3-1,few,NA
TGTGCCAGCAGCCCCTCTCGTGGAGCGGGAGGACTTACAGATACGCAGTATTTT,CASSPSRGAGGLTDTQYF,TRBJ2-3,TRBV3-1,few,TRBD2
TGTGCCAGCAGTGTCGGGACAGGACCCTATGGCTACACCTTC,CASSVGTGPYGYTF,TRBJ1-2,TRBV2,NA,TRBD1
TGCAGTGCTAGAGTCAGGGGGCTGTCTGGGGCCAACGTCCTGACTTTC,CSARVRGLSGANVLTF,TRBJ2-6,TRBV20-1,many,TRBD1
TGCAGTGCTAGTGACGGGACCGTGAGTAGCTATGGCTACACCTTC,CSASDGTVSSYGYTF,TRBJ1-2,TRBV20-1,many,NA
TGCGCCAGCAGCTTTAGCGGGAGGGAACAAGAGACCCAGTACTTC,CASSFSGREQETQYF,TRBJ2-5,TRBV5-1,many,TRBD2
TGTGCCAGTAGTGGACTGGGGGGTTACGAGCAGTACTTC,CASSGLGGYEQYF,TRBJ2-7,TRBV19,many,NA
TGTGCCAGCAGCCAAGGGACAGGCAGCTCCTATAATTCACCCCTCCACTTT,CASSQGTGSSYNSPLHF,TRBJ1-6,TRBV11-2,many,TRBD1
TGTGCCAGCAGCGCCCGGACAGGCCCCTACGAGCAGTACTTC,CASSARTGPYEQYF,TRBJ2-7,TRBV14,many,TRBD1
TGTGCCAGCAGCATGGGACAGGGGAGATACATTCAGTACTTC,CASSMGQGRYIQYF,TRBJ2-4,TRBV7-2,few,TRBD1
TGTGCCAGCAGCTTACGAGCAGCATACAATGAGCAGTTCTTC,CASSLRAAYNEQFF,TRBJ2-1,TRBV7-2,NA,NA
TGCAGTGCTAGAACAAGGACCGGGACAGTTAATGAAAAACTGTTTTTT,CSARTRTGTVNEKLFF,TRBJ1-4,TRBV20-1,many,TRBD1
TGTGCCACCAGTGCCGCGGGAGGTCATTGGGAGCTGTTTTTT,CATSAAGGHWELFF,TRBJ2-2,TRBV15,many,TRBD2
TGTGCCAGCAACCTTAGCGGGGGGAACACCGGGGAGCTGTTTTTT,CASNLSGGNTGELFF,TRBJ2-2,TRBV28,NA,TRBD2
TGTGCCAGCAGCCGCCCCGGGACTAATGAACTCGAGCAGTACTTC,CASSRPGTNELEQYF,TRBJ2-7,TRBV3-1,few,TRBD2
TGTGCCATCAGTTTGGGGGGGACAGGGGGCGACAATGAGCAGTTCTTC,CAISLGGTGGDNEQFF,TRBJ2-1,TRBV10-3,many,TRBD1
TGTGCCAGCAGCTTAGGAGCGGGGAGGGGGTCACCCCTCCACTTT,CASSLGAGRGSPLHF,TRBJ1-6,TRBV11-2,many,NA
TGTGCCAGTAGTAGAGGGACAGGGGGCACTGAGCAGTTCTTC,CASSRGTGGTEQFF,TRBJ2-1,TRBV19,NA,TRBD1
TGTGCCAGCAGCTTAGGTGGGGCCGGGGGATACAATGAGCAGTTCTTC,CASSLGGAGGYNEQFF,TRBJ2-1,TRBV7-7,NA,NA
TGTGCCAGCTCACCCTCCGCAGGGAGCTCCTACGAGCAGTACTTC,CASSPSAGSSYEQYF,TRBJ2-7,TRBV18,many,NA
TGTGCCAGCAGCTTCAAGGGGCGGGACAATGAGCAGTTCTTC,CASSFKGRDNEQFF,TRBJ2-1,TRBV7-2,many,NA
TGTGCCAGCAGACCTCGGATTAGAGAGACCCAGTACTTC,CASRPRIRETQYF,TRBJ2-5,TRBV6-2/TRBV6-3,many,NA